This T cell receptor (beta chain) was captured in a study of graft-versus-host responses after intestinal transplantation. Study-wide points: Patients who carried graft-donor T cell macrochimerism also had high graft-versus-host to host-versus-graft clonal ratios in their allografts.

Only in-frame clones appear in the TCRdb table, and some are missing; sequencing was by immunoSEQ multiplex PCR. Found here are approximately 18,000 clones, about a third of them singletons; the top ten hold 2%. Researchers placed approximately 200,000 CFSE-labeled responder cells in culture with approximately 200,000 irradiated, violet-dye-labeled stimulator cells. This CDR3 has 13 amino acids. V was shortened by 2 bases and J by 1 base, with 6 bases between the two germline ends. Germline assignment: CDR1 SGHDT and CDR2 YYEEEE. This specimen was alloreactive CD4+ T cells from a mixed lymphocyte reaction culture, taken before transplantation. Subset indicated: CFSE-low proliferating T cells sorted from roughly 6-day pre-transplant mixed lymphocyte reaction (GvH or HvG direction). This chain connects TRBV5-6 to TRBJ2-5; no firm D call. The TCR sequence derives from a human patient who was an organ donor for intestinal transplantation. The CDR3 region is CASSLYVQETQYF. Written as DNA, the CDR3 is TGTGCCAGCAGCTTATACGTCCAAGAGACCCAGTACTTC.